A selection of T cell receptor beta chains follows, all from one sample in a study of graft-versus-host responses after intestinal transplantation. These receptors' antigens are unknown. Profiling relied on immunoSEQ multiplex PCR, and the TCRdb table lists in-frame clones only, not all of them. Here the sample spans 85,000 to 110,000 clones, 93% being singletons. Sequencing used unstimulated CD8+ T cells sorted from spleen or lymph node cells, obtained before intestinal transplant. Every receptor here comes from a human donor who received an intestinal transplant. Each CDR3 is given without its conserved first and last residue. Fields, in order: CDR3 protein, D gene, CDR3 length, clone size, V gene. A D gene is named only where the DNA matches it firmly. Rows give clone size only sometimes, using once, few, many, or a class for an expanded clone.

cdr3_aa: ASSRTGSHEQY
d_call: TRBD1
cdr3_length: 11
clone_size: NA
v_call: TRBV7-9

cdr3_aa: SVESRGSTEAF
d_call: NA
cdr3_length: 11
clone_size: NA
v_call: TRBV29-1

cdr3_aa: ASSPPSGPYEQY
d_call: TRBD2
cdr3_length: 12
clone_size: NA
v_call: TRBV7-8

cdr3_aa: ASSSTSYEQY
d_call: NA
cdr3_length: 10
clone_size: NA
v_call: TRBV27

cdr3_aa: ASSPRDRAYEQY
d_call: TRBD1
cdr3_length: 12
clone_size: few
v_call: TRBV7-9

cdr3_aa: ASSPEGLGGYT
d_call: NA
cdr3_length: 11
clone_size: NA
v_call: TRBV5-1

cdr3_aa: ATSRTGNNEQF
d_call: TRBD1
cdr3_length: 11
clone_size: NA
v_call: TRBV15

cdr3_aa: ATVGTEDSGNTIY
d_call: NA
cdr3_length: 13
clone_size: NA
v_call: TRBV6-5

cdr3_aa: ASSLQGGGTYEQY
d_call: NA
cdr3_length: 13
clone_size: NA
v_call: TRBV11-3

cdr3_aa: ASSQRDSQETQY
d_call: NA
cdr3_length: 12
clone_size: once
v_call: TRBV11-3

cdr3_aa: ASSGGTSTIRDTQY
d_call: TRBD2
cdr3_length: 14
clone_size: NA
v_call: TRBV5-6

cdr3_aa: ATSIPVSGAYEQY
d_call: NA
cdr3_length: 13
clone_size: NA
v_call: TRBV15

cdr3_aa: ASSTSGGRTEAF
d_call: TRBD1
cdr3_length: 12
clone_size: NA
v_call: TRBV6-1

cdr3_aa: ASSPKYGQYEQY
d_call: NA
cdr3_length: 12
clone_size: NA
v_call: TRBV5-1

cdr3_aa: ATSRDVRDTYYGYT
d_call: NA
cdr3_length: 14
clone_size: NA
v_call: TRBV15

cdr3_aa: ASSLEIRGPSPGELF
d_call: NA
cdr3_length: 15
clone_size: NA
v_call: TRBV27

cdr3_aa: ASSPDSPYEQY
d_call: NA
cdr3_length: 11
clone_size: NA
v_call: TRBV18

cdr3_aa: ASSSGLTRETQY
d_call: NA
cdr3_length: 12
clone_size: once
v_call: TRBV27

cdr3_aa: ASSYRGLYEQY
d_call: NA
cdr3_length: 11
clone_size: NA
v_call: TRBV6-6

cdr3_aa: ASSVDRGNTEAF
d_call: TRBD1
cdr3_length: 12
clone_size: NA
v_call: TRBV9

cdr3_aa: ASSLRDGLGGYT
d_call: NA
cdr3_length: 12
clone_size: NA
v_call: TRBV5-8

cdr3_aa: ASSDSIGQQETQY
d_call: NA
cdr3_length: 13
clone_size: NA
v_call: TRBV5-4

cdr3_aa: ASSLDRVRQTQY
d_call: TRBD1
cdr3_length: 12
clone_size: NA
v_call: TRBV11-2

cdr3_aa: ASSLDNYGYT
d_call: NA
cdr3_length: 10
clone_size: NA
v_call: TRBV7-8

cdr3_aa: ASSPTNYEQY
d_call: NA
cdr3_length: 10
clone_size: NA
v_call: TRBV18

cdr3_aa: ASSGTSGGMNTGELF
d_call: TRBD2
cdr3_length: 15
clone_size: NA
v_call: TRBV7-6

cdr3_aa: ASSPSDEQY
d_call: NA
cdr3_length: 9
clone_size: few
v_call: TRBV7-9

cdr3_aa: ASSDLTAYTDTQY
d_call: NA
cdr3_length: 13
clone_size: NA
v_call: TRBV6-1

cdr3_aa: ASSLTAGGLEQY
d_call: TRBD2
cdr3_length: 12
clone_size: NA
v_call: TRBV27

cdr3_aa: ASSKGLTSGANVLT
d_call: NA
cdr3_length: 14
clone_size: NA
v_call: TRBV19

cdr3_aa: ASSPMGKNYGYT
d_call: NA
cdr3_length: 12
clone_size: NA
v_call: TRBV6-1

cdr3_aa: ASSLGGLASYEQY
d_call: NA
cdr3_length: 13
clone_size: NA
v_call: TRBV5-1

cdr3_aa: ASSPRPLGTNAYEQY
d_call: TRBD2
cdr3_length: 15
clone_size: NA
v_call: TRBV7-9

cdr3_aa: ASSGIVGTRSSYEQY
d_call: NA
cdr3_length: 15
clone_size: NA
v_call: TRBV6-1

cdr3_aa: ASTHWGDPAETQY
d_call: NA
cdr3_length: 13
clone_size: NA
v_call: TRBV5-4

cdr3_aa: ASSHGLGTEAF
d_call: NA
cdr3_length: 11
clone_size: NA
v_call: TRBV11-2

cdr3_aa: ASSPGGNTEAF
d_call: NA
cdr3_length: 11
clone_size: NA
v_call: TRBV18

cdr3_aa: ASSPRTGMSLGYT
d_call: TRBD1
cdr3_length: 13
clone_size: few
v_call: TRBV19

cdr3_aa: ASSLSAGNYGYT
d_call: NA
cdr3_length: 12
clone_size: NA
v_call: TRBV27

cdr3_aa: ASSVTGPTKETNEKLF
d_call: NA
cdr3_length: 16
clone_size: NA
v_call: TRBV11-2

cdr3_aa: ASSPQSEQY
d_call: NA
cdr3_length: 9
clone_size: NA
v_call: TRBV7-3

cdr3_aa: ASSYSRRDYEQY
d_call: NA
cdr3_length: 12
clone_size: NA
v_call: TRBV6-6

cdr3_aa: SAYPGLGY
d_call: NA
cdr3_length: 8
clone_size: NA
v_call: TRBV20-1

cdr3_aa: AISESVGRGNSPLH
d_call: NA
cdr3_length: 14
clone_size: NA
v_call: TRBV10-3

cdr3_aa: ASSATASAPTDTQY
d_call: NA
cdr3_length: 14
clone_size: NA
v_call: TRBV9

cdr3_aa: ASGSNREWDQPQH
d_call: NA
cdr3_length: 13
clone_size: few
v_call: TRBV12-5

cdr3_aa: ASSYSDRVMTEAF
d_call: TRBD1
cdr3_length: 13
clone_size: NA
v_call: TRBV6-6

cdr3_aa: ASSLAAGRYGYT
d_call: NA
cdr3_length: 12
clone_size: NA
v_call: TRBV5-8

cdr3_aa: ASSYKFGSPLH
d_call: NA
cdr3_length: 11
clone_size: NA
v_call: TRBV6-5

cdr3_aa: ASSVGSRTEAF
d_call: NA
cdr3_length: 11
clone_size: NA
v_call: TRBV27

cdr3_aa: ASSIPGTTETQY
d_call: NA
cdr3_length: 12
clone_size: NA
v_call: TRBV19

cdr3_aa: ASSQDSPYFYGYT
d_call: NA
cdr3_length: 13
clone_size: NA
v_call: TRBV14

cdr3_aa: ASSSGGHGYT
d_call: NA
cdr3_length: 10
clone_size: NA
v_call: TRBV7-2

cdr3_aa: ASSQSRTGGGEKLF
d_call: NA
cdr3_length: 14
clone_size: NA
v_call: TRBV4-2

cdr3_aa: ASSVAGEGGFAEAF
d_call: NA
cdr3_length: 14
clone_size: NA
v_call: TRBV9

cdr3_aa: ASDNQETQY
d_call: NA
cdr3_length: 9
clone_size: NA
v_call: TRBV30

cdr3_aa: ASSQDPTGLAGIYEQF
d_call: TRBD2
cdr3_length: 16
clone_size: NA
v_call: TRBV4-2

cdr3_aa: ASMERGWNIQY
d_call: NA
cdr3_length: 11
clone_size: once
v_call: TRBV7-9

cdr3_aa: ASSRSYEQY
d_call: NA
cdr3_length: 9
clone_size: NA
v_call: TRBV6-1